This passage covers 5 T cell receptor beta chains from one sample sequenced in a study of blood T cell repertoires in COVID-19. TCRdb's copy holds only in-frame clones and misses some; the assay was immunoSEQ multiplex PCR. The table includes some 510,000 clones, roughly 88% detected once. Sequences were obtained from PBMCs or T cells enriched from blood (not recorded which). The receptors come from a woman aged 40-49 years who had recovered from COVID-19.

The rearrangement links TRBV5-4 to TRBJ1-2; weak D call: TRBD1 (6 bases). Germline V gene data show CDR1 as SGHNT and CDR2 as YYREEE (reference sequence). The CDR3 is 16 residues long. V lost 3 bases and J lost 1, with 16 bases in between. The CDR3 sequence: CASSWEQGRNNYGYTF. CDR3 in DNA: TGTGCCAGCAGCTGGGAACAGGGAAGAAATAACTATGGCTACACCTTC.

The chain uses TRBV19 and TRBJ1-1; a possible D gene is TRBD1 (5 bases). Germline CDR1 is LNHDA and CDR2 is SQIVND (reference sequence). Deletions cut 7 bases from V and 3 bases from J, with 15 bases between. The CDR3 contains 14 residues. The CDR3, as DNA: TGTGCCAGTAACCAGCCCCAGGGATACACTGAAGCTTTCTTT. Protein: CASNQPQGYTEAFF. The whole variable domain, remainder taken from reference TRBV19 and TRBJ1-1, is DGGITQSPKYLFRKEGQNVTLSCEQNLNHDAMYWYRQDPGQGLRLIYYSQIVNDFQKGDIAEGYSVSREKKESFPLTVTSAQKNPTAFYLCASNQPQGYTEAFFGQGTRLTVV.

In DNA, the CDR3 is TGCAGCGTTAGGACTGCTGGGGACACCATATATTTT. Amino acid sequence: CSVRTAGDTIYF. The chain combines TRBV29-1 with TRBJ1-3; D remains ambiguous. V gave up 5 bases and J gave up 8 bases, with 13 bases separating them. CDR1 is SQVTM, CDR2 ANQGSEA, per germline. This CDR3 region has 12 residues.

The chain carries TRBV27 and TRBJ1-1, with 9 nucleotides matching TRBD1. Germline V gene lookup returns CDR1 MNHEY and CDR2 SMNVEV (reference sequence). The V and J ends lost 3 bases and 8 bases, in that order; junction bases with no gene match: 7. The CDR3 totals 14 residues. This chain's CDR3 is CASSFPGQGAEAFF. The CDR3 nucleotides read TGTGCCAGCAGTTTCCCGGGACAGGGTGCCGAAGCTTTCTTT.

This clone was counted once. The rearrangement links TRBV30 to TRBJ2-1, with D maybe TRBD1 (5 bases). Trimming removed 4 bases at V and 0 bases at J, with 13 bases between. CDR1 GTSNPN and CDR2 SVGIG come from the germline V gene (reference sequence). The CDR3 length is 15 residues. The CDR3 spells CAWTRDSPSYNEQFF. The CDR3 nucleotides read TGTGCCTGGACCCGAGACAGTCCCTCCTACAATGAGCAGTTCTTC.